This T cell receptor (beta chain) was captured in a study of beta chain features in type 1 diabetes. Notes on the study in general: Within the patient group, naive, central memory and Treg TCRB repertoires appeared more similar to each other than within healthy donors.

CDR3 length: 14 amino acids. V was shortened by 2 bases and J by 4 bases, with 11 bases between the two germline ends. CDR1 and CDR2 (germline): LNHDA, SQIVND (reference sequence). Sorting produced populations that all topped 95% purity. As regards this clone: What it recognizes is unknown.

Reverse transcribing all isolated RNA meant expressed TCRB transcripts were sequenced. Using immunoSEQ multiplex PCR, the repertoire was profiled, and TCRdb retains in-frame clones only, with some absent. The sample has around 400,000 clones; 10% to 15% are singletons. The receptor's source is a man younger than 35 in good health. Specimen: naive CD4+ T cells from blood. The rearrangement links TRBV19 to TRBJ1-1, with D unresolved. The CDR3 nucleotides are TGTGCCAGTAGTATACCTGCGTCGGGCACTGAAGCTTTCTTT. This sequence encodes CASSIPASGTEAFF.